A selection of T cell receptor beta chains follows, all from one sample in a study of blood T cell repertoires in COVID-19. TCRdb keeps only in-frame clones here, not all; method: immunoSEQ multiplex PCR. This sample yields more than 65,000 clones, of which about four fifths are seen a single time; over 7.5% belongs to the top ten. The sample taken for sequencing was peripheral blood. The receptors come from a woman of 80 years or more with acute or convalescent COVID-19. The CDR3 runs from the conserved cysteine through the conserved F or W. Each record gives: D gene, clone size, J gene, V gene, CDR3 DNA, CDR3 protein. A D gene is named only where the DNA matches it firmly. Clone size is shown for a subset of rows, as once, few, many or a class of expanded clone.

d_gene: -
abundance: -
j_gene: TRBJ2-5
v_gene: TRBV5-6
CDR3nt: TGTGCCAGCAGCTTGGTCACAGGGGGAGGGGAGACCCAGTACTTC
CDR3aa: CASSLVTGGGETQYF

d_gene: TRBD2
abundance: -
j_gene: TRBJ2-7
v_gene: TRBV5-4
CDR3nt: TGTGCCAGCAGCTTTGGGAGGGGTGGAGACACCTACGAGCAGTACTTC
CDR3aa: CASSFGRGGDTYEQYF

d_gene: -
abundance: -
j_gene: TRBJ1-2
v_gene: TRBV25-1
CDR3nt: TGTGCCAGCAGTGAATCGGTCTATGGCTACACCTTC
CDR3aa: CASSESVYGYTF

d_gene: TRBD1
abundance: -
j_gene: TRBJ1-1
v_gene: TRBV5-1
CDR3nt: TGCGCCAGCAGCTCCGGGACAGGGCTCGGTACTGAAGCTTTCTTT
CDR3aa: CASSSGTGLGTEAFF

d_gene: -
abundance: -
j_gene: TRBJ2-2
v_gene: TRBV2
CDR3nt: TGTGCCAGACAGGGGAGGATGGGGGAGCTGTTTTTT
CDR3aa: CARQGRMGELFF

d_gene: TRBD2
abundance: -
j_gene: TRBJ2-2
v_gene: TRBV6-4
CDR3nt: TGTGCCAGCAGTAGAGGCGGGGGGACCACCGGGGAGCTGTTTTTT
CDR3aa: CASSRGGGTTGELFF

d_gene: -
abundance: -
j_gene: TRBJ2-7
v_gene: TRBV6-5
CDR3nt: TGTGCCAGCAGTTACTCGTGGCAGAAATACGAGCAGTACTTC
CDR3aa: CASSYSWQKYEQYF

d_gene: TRBD1
abundance: -
j_gene: TRBJ1-3
v_gene: TRBV3-1/TRBV3-2
CDR3nt: TGTGCCAGCAGGCCGACAGGGTCTGGAAACACCATATATTTT
CDR3aa: CASRPTGSGNTIYF

d_gene: TRBD2
abundance: -
j_gene: TRBJ2-5
v_gene: TRBV27
CDR3nt: TGTGCCAGCAGTTTCCGAAAGGGTAGCGGGGGACCCCCGAGCCAAGAGACCCAGTACTTC
CDR3aa: CASSFRKGSGGPPSQETQYF

d_gene: -
abundance: -
j_gene: TRBJ1-1
v_gene: TRBV5-4
CDR3nt: TGTGCCAGCACCCGAGCAGGGAATGTGAACACTGAAGCTTTCTTT
CDR3aa: CASTRAGNVNTEAFF

d_gene: -
abundance: -
j_gene: TRBJ2-5
v_gene: TRBV6-1
CDR3nt: TGTGCCAGCAGTGAAGGAGCGTCGGTGGTGGGGACCCAGTACTTC
CDR3aa: CASSEGASVVGTQYF

d_gene: TRBD1
abundance: -
j_gene: TRBJ2-5
v_gene: TRBV5-4
CDR3nt: TGTGCCAGCAGCTGGACAGGAGAAGAGACCCAGTACTTC
CDR3aa: CASSWTGEETQYF

d_gene: -
abundance: -
j_gene: TRBJ2-5
v_gene: TRBV9
CDR3nt: TGTGCCAGCAGCGTAGAGGGGGGGCTAGTATCCGAGACCCAGTACTTC
CDR3aa: CASSVEGGLVSETQYF

d_gene: TRBD1
abundance: -
j_gene: TRBJ2-3
v_gene: TRBV7-3
CDR3nt: TGTGCCAGCAGCTCGGGACAGGGGTCAGATACGCAGTATTTT
CDR3aa: CASSSGQGSDTQYF

d_gene: -
abundance: -
j_gene: TRBJ2-7
v_gene: TRBV21-1
CDR3nt: TGTGCCAGCAGCAAACCAGGGGTGAACGAGCAGTACTTC
CDR3aa: CASSKPGVNEQYF

d_gene: TRBD1
abundance: once
j_gene: TRBJ1-6
v_gene: TRBV5-6
CDR3nt: TGTGCCAGCAGCTTGGCCGGTGGCAGGGGGAATTCACCCCTCCACTTT
CDR3aa: CASSLAGGRGNSPLHF

d_gene: -
abundance: -
j_gene: TRBJ1-1
v_gene: TRBV7-3
CDR3nt: TGTGCCAGCAGCTTAGGCGGGAGGAACACTGAAGCTTTCTTT
CDR3aa: CASSLGGRNTEAFF

d_gene: TRBD2
abundance: -
j_gene: TRBJ2-3
v_gene: TRBV5-1
CDR3nt: TGCGCCAGCAGCTCCACTAGCGGGGGGCGCCCAACAGATACGCAGTATTTT
CDR3aa: CASSSTSGGRPTDTQYF

d_gene: TRBD1
abundance: -
j_gene: TRBJ1-6
v_gene: TRBV7-2
CDR3nt: TGTGCCAGCAGCTTAGCGCGGGCAGGGGGCCATAATTCACCCCTCCACTTT
CDR3aa: CASSLARAGGHNSPLHF

d_gene: TRBD1
abundance: -
j_gene: TRBJ1-1
v_gene: TRBV18
CDR3nt: TGTGCCAGCTCCCCACCCTGGACAGGGGGCCTTTCTGAAGCTTTCTTT
CDR3aa: CASSPPWTGGLSEAFF

d_gene: -
abundance: -
j_gene: TRBJ1-4
v_gene: TRBV19
CDR3nt: TGTGCCAGTAGTATAAGTGGGGAACTTGACAGTCTAAATGAAAAACTGTTTTTT
CDR3aa: CASSISGELDSLNEKLFF

d_gene: -
abundance: -
j_gene: TRBJ2-1
v_gene: TRBV11-2
CDR3nt: TGTGCCAGCAGCCAGGGCGGGGGCAGAAGGTCGAATGAGCAGTTCTTC
CDR3aa: CASSQGGGRRSNEQFF

d_gene: -
abundance: -
j_gene: TRBJ2-5
v_gene: TRBV12-3/TRBV12-4
CDR3nt: TGTGCCAGCAGGCCATCAGGGAGGGAGACCCAGTACTTC
CDR3aa: CASRPSGRETQYF

d_gene: TRBD2
abundance: -
j_gene: TRBJ2-1
v_gene: TRBV5-1
CDR3nt: TGCGCCAGCAGCCAACTAGCGGGGGTTAAATACAATGAGCAGTTCTTC
CDR3aa: CASSQLAGVKYNEQFF

d_gene: -
abundance: -
j_gene: TRBJ1-3
v_gene: TRBV18
CDR3nt: TGTGCCAGCTCACACTCGGCCAGAGGGTCCTCTGGAAACACCATATATTTT
CDR3aa: CASSHSARGSSGNTIYF

d_gene: TRBD2
abundance: -
j_gene: TRBJ2-3
v_gene: TRBV2
CDR3nt: TGTGCCAGCAGAAGGCTAGCGGGGACTCCCGCTAGCACAGATACGCAGTATTTT
CDR3aa: CASRRLAGTPASTDTQYF

d_gene: -
abundance: -
j_gene: TRBJ1-1
v_gene: TRBV6-6
CDR3nt: TGTGCCAGCAGTTACGGGTCGACGGGCACTGAAGCTTTCTTT
CDR3aa: CASSYGSTGTEAFF

d_gene: -
abundance: -
j_gene: TRBJ1-5
v_gene: TRBV6-5
CDR3nt: TGTGCCAGCAGTTTAAGCCAGGGTAACAATCAGCCCCAGCATTTT
CDR3aa: CASSLSQGNNQPQHF

d_gene: -
abundance: many
j_gene: TRBJ2-7
v_gene: TRBV7-9
CDR3nt: -
CDR3aa: CASSSSGYEQYF

d_gene: TRBD1
abundance: -
j_gene: TRBJ2-4
v_gene: TRBV7-6
CDR3nt: TGTGCCAGCAGCTTGGGGGCAGGGGGCGTCGTCAAAAACATTCAGTACTTC
CDR3aa: CASSLGAGGVVKNIQYF

d_gene: -
abundance: once
j_gene: TRBJ1-2
v_gene: TRBV3-1/TRBV3-2
CDR3nt: TGTGCCAGCAGCCAAGCGAAAGGAGGTAGTAACTATGGCTACACCTTC
CDR3aa: CASSQAKGGSNYGYTF

d_gene: TRBD2
abundance: -
j_gene: TRBJ2-3
v_gene: TRBV24-1
CDR3nt: TGTGCCACCAGTCGCTCGCTAGCGGGCACAGATACGCAGTATTTT
CDR3aa: CATSRSLAGTDTQYF

d_gene: -
abundance: -
j_gene: TRBJ2-7
v_gene: TRBV6-5
CDR3nt: TGTGCCAGCAAAAATCCTATGCGGGAGCAGTACTTC
CDR3aa: CASKNPMREQYF

d_gene: -
abundance: -
j_gene: TRBJ1-1
v_gene: TRBV3-1/TRBV3-2
CDR3nt: TGTGCCAGCAGCCAAGACACGGGACACTTGAACACTGAAGCTTTCTTT
CDR3aa: CASSQDTGHLNTEAFF

d_gene: -
abundance: -
j_gene: TRBJ1-2
v_gene: TRBV30
CDR3nt: TGTGCCTGGACAAGACAGGATCTTAACTATGGCTACACCTTC
CDR3aa: CAWTRQDLNYGYTF

d_gene: TRBD2
abundance: -
j_gene: TRBJ2-5
v_gene: TRBV4-1
CDR3nt: TGCGCCAGCAGCCGGGGGGGGACTCCTGGAGAGACCCAGTACTTC
CDR3aa: CASSRGGTPGETQYF

d_gene: TRBD1
abundance: once
j_gene: TRBJ1-3
v_gene: TRBV9
CDR3nt: TGTGCCAGCAGCGTAGACCGAGGACAGGGGGCTGGAAACACCATATATTTT
CDR3aa: CASSVDRGQGAGNTIYF

d_gene: TRBD1
abundance: -
j_gene: TRBJ1-1
v_gene: TRBV5-1
CDR3nt: TGCGCCAGCAGCGAAAAAACAGGGGGCCAAGCGTACACTGAAGCTTTCTTT
CDR3aa: CASSEKTGGQAYTEAFF

d_gene: -
abundance: -
j_gene: TRBJ2-3
v_gene: TRBV12-3/TRBV12-4
CDR3nt: TGTGCCAGCAGCCTTAGCACAGATACGCAGTATTTT
CDR3aa: CASSLSTDTQYF

d_gene: TRBD2
abundance: -
j_gene: TRBJ2-1
v_gene: TRBV28
CDR3nt: TGTGCCAGCAGTTCCCCTGCGGGGGGGTGGAATGAGCAGTTCTTC
CDR3aa: CASSSPAGGWNEQFF

d_gene: TRBD1
abundance: -
j_gene: TRBJ2-5
v_gene: TRBV6-1
CDR3nt: TGTGCCAGCAGTGAACAGGGGGCCTGGGAGACCCAGTACTTC
CDR3aa: CASSEQGAWETQYF

d_gene: -
abundance: -
j_gene: TRBJ1-5
v_gene: TRBV7-8
CDR3nt: TGTGCCAGCAGCTTATTCCATACCGACTATCAGCCCCAGCATTTT
CDR3aa: CASSLFHTDYQPQHF

d_gene: TRBD1
abundance: -
j_gene: TRBJ2-2
v_gene: TRBV5-1
CDR3nt: TGCGCCAGCAGCTTGGGGGACAGGGGAGGCACCGGGGAGCTGTTTTTT
CDR3aa: CASSLGDRGGTGELFF

d_gene: TRBD2
abundance: -
j_gene: TRBJ2-3
v_gene: TRBV6-5
CDR3nt: TGTGCCAGCAGTTACTCTGTCGGGGGGGCAGATACGCAGTATTTT
CDR3aa: CASSYSVGGADTQYF